These 22 T cell receptor beta chains were all obtained from the same sample, sequenced in a study of technical replicates of blood from a handful of donors. The data were produced by immunoSEQ multiplex PCR, yet TCRdb's version contains in-frame clones alone and is incomplete. The repertoire holds 60,000 to 65,000 clones, with approximately 86% as singletons. Sequences were obtained from PBMCs. The receptors come from a human donor in good health. Some clones in this sample may be carry-over from other donors' samples.

This clone was recorded once. The gene calls are TRBV27 and TRBJ2-1; possible D gene TRBD2, 6 bases. The CDR3 covers 16 residues. The V and J ends lost 6 bases and 2 bases respectively, with 17 bases between them. CDR1 is MNHEY, CDR2 SMNVEV, per germline (reference sequence). This chain's CDR3 is CASRSGGGNAYNEQFF. The DNA for the CDR3 is TGTGCCAGCAGGTCAGGTGGCGGGAACGCCTACAATGAGCAGTTCTTC.

The CDR3 region is CASSPPGRVDRGYTF. For the CDR3, the DNA is TGCGCCAGCAGCCCACCGGGCAGGGTGGATAGAGGCTACACCTTC. The gene calls are TRBV4-1 and TRBJ1-2; TRBD1 is a possible D gene (5 bases). The germline V gene has CDR1 MGHRA and CDR2 YSYEKL. With 4 bases removed from V and 8 bases from J, the gap between germline ends came to 20 bases. CDR3 length: 15 residues.

The genes are TRBV11-2 and TRBJ1-2, with 11 bases fitting TRBD1. This CDR3 comprises 16 residues. Per the germline V gene, CDR1 is SGHAT and CDR2 is FQNNGV. Trimming cost V 1 base and J 9 bases; bases outside gene matches: 10. The CDR3 coding sequence is TGTGCCAGCAGCTTAGGTTGGACAGGGGGCGGCTTAAGCTACACCTTC. This gives the protein CASSLGWTGGGLSYTF.

The chain combines TRBV7-2 with TRBJ1-2, with D unclear. Trimming took off 2 bases at V and 5 bases at J, with 21 bases between the two ends. CDR3 length: 17 residues. From germline, CDR1 is SGHTA and CDR2 FQGNSA. The CDR3 DNA reads TGTGCCAGCAGCTTATCACCCCGCCCGGAGGAGAATTATGGCTACACCTTC. This codes for CASSLSPRPEENYGYTF. Full variable domain (outside the CDR3, taken from reference TRBV7-2 and TRBJ1-2): GAGVSQSPSNKVTEKGKDVELRCDPISGHTALYWYRQSLGQGLEFLIYFQGNSAPDKSGLPSDRFSAERTGGSVSTLTIQRTQQEDSAVYLCASSLSPRPEENYGYTFGSGTRLTVV.

The chain carries TRBV15 and TRBJ2-5, with D tentatively TRBD2 (7 bases). The ends were cut back, 6 bases at V and 5 bases at J, with 16 bases in the middle. This CDR3 is built from 14 residues. Per germline, CDR1 LNHNV and CDR2 YYDKDF (reference sequence). Here the CDR3 DNA reads TGTGCCACCAGGTCCCCGGGGGGCTTCGAGACCCAGTACTTC. Encoded protein: CATRSPGGFETQYF. Complete variable domain (other parts from reference TRBV15 and TRBJ2-5): DAMVIQNPRYQVTQFGKPVTLSCSQTLNHNVMYWYQQKSSQAPKLLFHYYDKDFNNEADTPDNFQSRRPNTSFCFLDIRSPGLGDTAMYLCATRSPGGFETQYFGPGTRLLVL.

The V and J genes are TRBV30 and TRBJ2-7; a possible D gene is TRBD2 (5 bases). Per the germline V gene, CDR1 is GTSNPN and CDR2 is SVGIG (reference sequence). The CDR3 contains 13 residues. The CDR3 loop reads CAAAVFRWHEQYF. The CDR3 DNA sequence: TGTGCTGCAGCGGTCTTTCGTTGGCACGAGCAGTACTTC.

In this sample, this clone turned up once. This sequence joins TRBV21-1 and TRBJ2-7; TRBD1, the table's D call, lacks a check against the DNA. TRBV21-1 is classified as a pseudogene. The CDR3 is 12 residues long. DNA for the CDR3: TGTGCCAGCAGCAAAGTGGCATACGAGCAGTACTTC. Translated: CASSKVAYEQYF.

The CDR3 reads CASRIRGARSEAFF. DNA of the CDR3: TGTGCCAGCCGGATCAGGGGCGCGAGGTCTGAAGCTTTCTTT. The chain uses TRBV6-1 and TRBJ1-1; TRBD1 is a possible D gene (6 bases). This CDR3 contains 14 residues. The germline V gene encodes CDR1 MNHNS and CDR2 SASEGT. The germline V and J ends were trimmed by 8 bases and 6 bases, with 19 bases remaining between them.

The CDR3 nucleotides read TGTGCCAGCAGCTTGAGCGGGATGCAGTACTTC. Translating gives CASSLSGMQYF. The chain carries TRBV5-8 and TRBJ2-5; 7 bases match TRBD2. Germline CDR1 reads SGHTS; CDR2 reads YDEGEE. There are 11 residues in the CDR3. Unmatched junction bases numbered 2, after V lost 1 base and J lost 11 bases.

This rearrangement joins TRBV1 to TRBJ2-3; the DNA was not compared with TRBD2, the D call given in the table. TRBV1 is recorded as a pseudogene. The CDR3 is made up of 17 amino acids. The CDR3 loop reads CTSSPLLAGGPEDTQYF. The CDR3 DNA sequence: TGCACCAGCAGCCCCTTACTAGCGGGAGGGCCGGAAGATACGCAGTATTTT.

The J gene is TRBJ1-2, the V gene TRBV18; D may be TRBD1 (5 bases). The V gene lost 3 bases and the J gene lost 6 bases, with 14 bases spanning the gap. CDR3 length: 14 amino acids. CDR1 is KGHSH and CDR2 is LQKENI in the germline V gene. The CDR3 spells CASSPGRGINGYTF. Here the CDR3 DNA reads TGTGCCAGCTCACCGGGACGGGGGATCAATGGCTACACCTTC.

The rearrangement uses TRBV5-1 and TRBJ2-5; 11 nucleotides match TRBD2. The CDR3 is made up of 16 amino acids. The V gene's germline CDR1 is SGHRS and CDR2 YFSETQ. Trimming cost V 3 bases and J 4 bases; bases outside gene matches: 8. CDR3 loop: CASSYLAGGPPETQYF. The DNA for the CDR3 is TGCGCCAGCAGCTACTTAGCGGGAGGGCCCCCAGAGACCCAGTACTTC.

The V gene is TRBV19, the J gene TRBJ2-7, with 8 bases matching TRBD1. Germline V lookup: CDR1 LNHDA, CDR2 SQIVND (reference sequence). The CDR3 runs 19 residues. The V and J ends lost 2 bases and 0 bases, in that order; junction bases with no gene match: 15. CDR3 coding DNA: TGTGCCAGTAGTATAATCCCTTCCGCCAGGGGGCGGGGCTCCTACGAGCAGTACTTC. Its protein is CASSIIPSARGRGSYEQYF.

The chain has TRBV4-3 and TRBJ1-1, with 7 bases identical to TRBD1. Trimming removed 1 base from V and 5 bases from J; junction bases left unmatched: 7. The germline CDR1 and CDR2 sequences are LGHNA and YSLEER. The CDR3 spans 15 residues. The CDR3 sequence: CASSQGFTGDTEAFF. CDR3 nucleotide sequence: TGCGCCAGCAGCCAAGGATTTACAGGGGATACTGAAGCTTTCTTT.

V usage is TRBV6-6 and J usage is TRBJ2-7; TRBD2 is a possible D gene (5 bases). Germline CDR1 reads MNHNY; CDR2 reads SVGAGI (reference sequence). Trimming took 0 bases from V and 0 from J, leaving 6 bases between them. The CDR3 is 14 residues long. The CDR3 sequence is CASSYSRGSYEQYF. Written as DNA, the CDR3 is TGTGCCAGCAGTTACTCCCGGGGCTCCTACGAGCAGTACTTC.

This clone showed up just once. The chain links TRBV7-9 to TRBJ1-1; 7 bases map to TRBD1. The V and J ends lost 5 bases and 1 base, in that order; junction bases with no gene match: 7. The CDR3 has 15 amino acids. Germline loops: CDR1 SEHNR, CDR2 FQNEAQ (reference sequence). The CDR3 sequence is CASSPQGGGNTEAFF. Here the CDR3 DNA reads TGTGCCAGCAGCCCCCAGGGGGGCGGGAACACTGAAGCTTTCTTT. The full variable domain, completed using reference TRBV7-9 and TRBJ1-1, is DTGVSQNPRHKITKRGQNVTFRCDPISEHNRLYWYRQTLGQGPEFLTYFQNEAQLEKSRLLSDRFSAERPKGSFSTLEIQRTEQGDSAMYLCASSPQGGGNTEAFFGQGTRLTVV.

The chain is built from TRBV4-1 and TRBJ2-7; tentatively, D is TRBD2 (6 bases). This CDR3 is 14 amino acids long. The germline V gene has CDR1 MGHRA and CDR2 YSYEKL. The V gene lost 4 bases and the J gene lost 1 base, with 11 bases spanning the gap. The CDR3 here is CASSPWRGSYEQYF. CDR3 coding DNA: TGCGCCAGCAGCCCATGGAGGGGATCCTACGAGCAGTACTTC.

V is TRBV4-1 and J is TRBJ2-5; 11 nucleotides line up with TRBD2. J was trimmed by 2 bases and V by 1 base; bases with no gene match: 9. Germline values: CDR1 MGHRA, CDR2 YSYEKL. This CDR3 has 18 residues. For the CDR3, the DNA is TGCGCCAGCAGCCAAGTTGATATGGGACTAGCGGCACAAGAGACCCAGTACTTC. Translating gives CASSQVDMGLAAQETQYF.

This chain uses TRBV7-3 with TRBJ2-1; 8 bases are a match to TRBD2. With V trimmed by 5 bases and J by 8 bases, 11 bases remained unmatched. Looked up from germline, CDR1 is SGHTA and CDR2 is FQGTGA. This CDR3 region has 15 residues. The CDR3 nucleotides are TGTGCCAGCAGCCCCGGGACTAGTGCGAGGGATGAGCAGTTCTTC. Residues: CASSPGTSARDEQFF. Variable domain in full (rest from reference TRBV7-3 and TRBJ2-1): GAGVSQTPSNKVTEKGKYVELRCDPISGHTALYWYRQSLGQGPEFLIYFQGTGAADDSGLPNDRFFAVRPEGSVSTLKIQRTERGDSAVYLCASSPGTSARDEQFFGPGTRLTVL.

The rearrangement uses TRBV28 and TRBJ2-7; TRBD2 is a possible D gene (6 bases). The CDR3 has 13 residues. The germline V gene has CDR1 MDHEN and CDR2 SYDVKM. Trimming cost V 8 bases and J 7 bases, with 18 bases left between them. In nucleotides, the CDR3 is TGTGCCAGCGCGAATTGGCGGGGTGGAGAGCAGTACTTC. It yields the protein CASANWRGGEQYF.

This chain uses TRBV10-3 with TRBJ1-1, with D possibly matching TRBD1 (5 bases). Trimming took off 3 bases at V and 0 bases at J, with 17 bases between the two ends. Germline loops: CDR1 ENHRY, CDR2 SYGVKD. CDR3 length: 17 residues. The chain's CDR3 is CAISDRHAGRLNTEAFF. CDR3 coding DNA: TGTGCCATCAGTGACAGACACGCAGGGCGGCTGAACACTGAAGCTTTCTTT.

This clone was counted between two and nine times. This sequence joins TRBV14 and TRBJ1-4; possible D gene TRBD1, 6 bases. This CDR3 is built from 16 residues. The germline V gene has CDR1 SGHDN and CDR2 FVKESK. Between the trimmed V and J ends, which lost 1 base and 5 bases, there was a span of 14 bases. CDR3 protein: CASSQVAGQRNEKLFF. In DNA form, the CDR3 reads TGTGCCAGCAGCCAAGTCGCCGGACAGAGGAATGAAAAACTGTTTTTT.